Sequencing of this T cell receptor beta chain was carried out in a study of cytomegalovirus exposure and HLA in healthy donors. General study results and limits: Per a prior analysis, the majority of TCR beta V segments were productive roughly 87% or roughly 30% of the time. In a later analysis, compared with equally common non-associated chains, HLA-associated beta chains were more expanded. Analysis was carried out at a later point, and it linked a missense DCLRE1C variant to TCR beta V- and J-gene trimming.

Donors had nominal health at sampling but likely had unrecorded immune exposures. Use of 60 Vbeta and 13 Jbeta primers characterized the PCR. Libraries were prepared by immunoSEQ multiplex PCR; TCRdb keeps only in-frame clonotypes and omits some of them. The sample has about 160,000 clones; roughly 80% are singletons. For this clone: Its specificity is not known.

The sequencing input was PBMCs. This TCR was recovered from a man aged 30 to 45 in good health and CMV-seronegative.

This CDR3 reads CASSLFGPQFF. CDR3 bases: TGTGCCAGCAGCTTATTCGGTCCCCAGTTCTTC. The gene calls are TRBV7-9 and TRBJ2-1; D not certain. The ends were cut back, 2 bases at V and 13 bases at J, with 9 bases in the middle. The CDR3 contains 11 residues. Germline V CDR1 and CDR2: SEHNR, FQNEAQ (reference sequence).